One and the same sample provided the 30 T cell receptor beta chains below, sequenced in a study of control samples from healthy donors and cancer patients. The table came from immunoSEQ multiplex PCR; TCRdb's copy has only in-frame clones and leaves some out. The repertoire holds roughly 180,000 clones, with 75% to 95% as singletons. The specimen sequenced was blood. All receptors derive from a woman between 40 and 50 years old in good health.

The chain employs TRBV3-1 (or the pseudogene TRBV3-2) and TRBJ1-6, with D perhaps TRBD1 (6 bases). The germline V gene has CDR1 LGHDT and CDR2 YNNKEL (reference sequence). Between the trimmed V and J ends, which lost 3 bases and 6 bases, there was a span of 9 bases. This CDR3 region has 14 residues. The CDR3 region is CASSQGGGNSPLHF. The CDR3 bases are TGTGCCAGCAGCCAGGGAGGGGGTAATTCACCCCTCCACTTT.

The J gene is TRBJ2-1, the V gene TRBV5-4, with 7 nucleotides matching TRBD2. With 2 bases clipped from V and 4 bases from J, the junction kept 6 bases outside the gene matches. The CDR3 spans 15 residues. Per germline, CDR1 SGHNT and CDR2 YYREEE (reference sequence). CDR3 sequence reads: CASSLGRASYNEQFF. For the CDR3, the DNA is TGTGCCAGCAGCTTAGGGAGGGCCTCTTACAATGAGCAGTTCTTC.

The V call is TRBV7-8, the J call TRBJ2-1; D unresolved. Germline loops: CDR1 SGHVS, CDR2 FQNEAQ. The CDR3 is 13 residues long. Trimming took off 4 bases at V and 5 bases at J, with 9 bases between the two ends. Here the CDR3 DNA reads TGTGCCAGCAGCTCTGGACGAAACAATGAGCAGTTCTTC. Its translation is CASSSGRNNEQFF.

The chain couples TRBV28 to TRBJ1-1; D not resolved. Germline V CDR1 and CDR2: MDHEN, SYDVKM. V was cut by 7 bases and J by 0 bases, with 18 bases left in between. There are 16 residues in the CDR3. This chain's CDR3 is CASTSLGSGLNTEAFF. CDR3 nucleotide sequence: TGTGCCAGCACCTCCCTCGGGTCCGGCCTGAACACTGAAGCTTTCTTT.

The chain is built from TRBV20-1 and TRBJ1-1, with D possibly TRBD1 on 5 matching bases. Germline CDR1 DFQATT, CDR2 SNEGSKA (reference sequence). This CDR3 is built from 14 residues. Trimming stripped 3 bases from V and 4 bases from J, with 15 bases between. The chain's CDR3 is CSASSGDSSTEAFF. CDR3 nucleotides: TGCAGTGCTAGTTCGGGGGATTCGAGCACTGAAGCTTTCTTT.

V and J are TRBV27 and TRBJ1-6; the D gene is possibly TRBD1 (6 bases). Trimming shortened V by 8 bases and J by 7 bases, and 18 bases separated the two germline ends. The CDR3 length is 15 residues. The germline gives CDR1 MNHEY, CDR2 SMNVEV (reference sequence). The chain's CDR3 is CASSIARGGNSPLHF. CDR3 coding DNA: TGTGCCAGCTCCATCGCCAGGGGTGGGAATTCACCCCTCCACTTT.

The V gene is TRBV5-7, the J gene TRBJ1-5, with a possible D match to TRBD1 (6 bases). TRBV5-7 is an open reading frame, and its role is uncertain. The V end lost 1 base, the J end lost 0 bases, and 14 bases lay between the germline ends. There are 17 residues in the CDR3. In DNA form, the CDR3 reads TGTGCCAGCAGCTTGAGGGGGGCGAATTTTAGCAATCAGCCCCAGCATTTT. As protein: CASSLRGANFSNQPQHF.

The rearrangement joins TRBV19 to TRBJ2-2; D not resolved. Per germline, CDR1 LNHDA and CDR2 SQIVND (reference sequence). V was shortened by 4 bases and J by 5 bases, with 17 bases between the two germline ends. This CDR3 is built from 16 residues. CDR3 sequence (DNA): TGTGCCAGTAGTAACCCTCTTTTTTGGGGAACCGGGGAGCTGTTTTTT. The encoded protein is CASSNPLFWGTGELFF.

The chain combines TRBV11-2 with TRBJ1-3; D not resolved. Per the germline V gene, CDR1 is SGHAT and CDR2 is FQNNGV. This CDR3 has 16 amino acids. V was cut by 0 bases and J by 0 bases, with 9 bases left in between. CDR3 region: CASSLDGIYSGNTIYF. In DNA form, the CDR3 reads TGTGCCAGCAGCTTAGATGGGATATACTCTGGAAACACCATATATTTT.

The chain uses TRBV10-1 and TRBJ2-7, with D perhaps TRBD2 (5 bases). This CDR3 contains 13 residues. Germline CDR1 is WNHNN and CDR2 is SYGVQD (reference sequence). Trimming shortened V by 2 bases and J by 5 bases, and 10 bases separated the two germline ends. The chain's CDR3 is CASSEGLSDEQYF. The CDR3 bases are TGCGCCAGCAGTGAGGGACTCTCGGACGAGCAGTACTTC.

The chain combines TRBV24-1 with TRBJ2-5, with 9 bases lining up with TRBD2. Per germline, CDR1 KGHDR and CDR2 SFDVKD. Trimming removed 7 bases from V and 7 bases from J; junction bases left unmatched: 9. The CDR3 loop spans 14 amino acids. The CDR3 here is CATRVQRGVGTQYF. DNA for the CDR3: TGTGCCACCAGGGTTCAGCGGGGGGTCGGGACCCAGTACTTC.

The chain joins TRBV14 to TRBJ1-1; D gene uncertain. This CDR3 is built from 14 residues. V lost 2 bases and J 4 bases, leaving 11 bases between the germline ends. CDR1 SGHDN and CDR2 FVKESK come from the germline V gene. The DNA for the CDR3 is TGTGCCAGCAGCCAATACGGACCGGGCACTGAAGCTTTCTTT. It codes for CASSQYGPGTEAFF.

V is TRBV4-1 and J is TRBJ2-1; 7 nucleotides line up with TRBD2. Germline V gene data show CDR1 as MGHRA and CDR2 as YSYEKL. With 1 base clipped from V and 2 bases from J, the junction kept 2 bases outside the gene matches. The CDR3 sequence is 15 residues long. CDR3 nucleotide sequence: TGCGCCAGCAGCCAAGTCGGGACTACCTACAATGAGCAGTTCTTC. Amino acids: CASSQVGTTYNEQFF.

The chain joins TRBV7-9 to TRBJ1-1; D is possibly TRBD1 (6 bases). This CDR3 is built from 14 residues. The germline CDR1 and CDR2 sequences are SEHNR and FQNEAQ (reference sequence). Trimming cost V 1 base and J 2 bases, with 8 bases left between them. The CDR3 region is CASSLVDRNTEAFF. Written as DNA, the CDR3 is TGTGCCAGCAGCTTAGTGGACAGAAACACTGAAGCTTTCTTT.

This clone was picked up one time. The V and J genes are TRBV15 and TRBJ1-2; TRBD1 might be the D (6 bases). The CDR3 consists of 13 residues. V gave up 3 bases and J gave up 8 bases, with 13 bases separating them. The V gene's germline CDR1 is LNHNV and CDR2 YYDKDF (reference sequence). CDR3 loop: CATSSQQGAGYTF. CDR3 nucleotide sequence: TGTGCCACCAGCAGTCAACAGGGCGCCGGCTACACCTTC.

This chain links TRBV19 with TRBJ2-1; no firm D call. V lost 3 bases and J lost 9, with 9 bases in between. CDR3 size: 12 residues. The germline gives CDR1 LNHDA, CDR2 SQIVND (reference sequence). The CDR3 nucleotides are TGTGCCAGTAGTATGGGATCGGGTGAGCAGTTCTTC. This translates into CASSMGSGEQFF.

The V call is TRBV6-6, the J call TRBJ1-2; 8 bases align to TRBD1. The germline V gene encodes CDR1 MNHNY and CDR2 SVGAGI (reference sequence). The CDR3 runs to 13 residues. V was pared by 10 bases and J by 8 bases, with 12 bases of the junction left unmatched. DNA for the CDR3: TGTGCCATCACTGGACAGGGCTTTTACGGCTACACCTTC. Translating gives CAITGQGFYGYTF.

The rearrangement uses TRBV7-9 and TRBJ2-1; 8 bases line up with TRBD1. Trimming cost V 5 bases and J 6 bases; bases outside gene matches: 6. The germline V gene encodes CDR1 SEHNR and CDR2 FQNEAQ (reference sequence). The length of the CDR3 is 14 residues. As DNA, the CDR3 is TGTGCCAGCAGCGAGGATACAGGGGGCAATGAGCAGTTCTTC. Protein product: CASSEDTGGNEQFF.

This clone appeared a single time. This rearrangement joins TRBV19 to TRBJ1-5; D unclear. The CDR3 length is 14 residues. Per the germline V gene, CDR1 is LNHDA and CDR2 is SQIVND (reference sequence). V was cut by 3 bases and J by 3 bases, with 9 bases left in between. CDR3 amino acids: CASSMKGYNQPQHF. As DNA, the CDR3 is TGTGCCAGTAGTATGAAGGGATACAATCAGCCCCAGCATTTT.

V usage is TRBV6-6 and J usage is TRBJ2-1; TRBD1 matches at 9 bases. This CDR3 is built from 18 residues. The V and J ends lost 5 bases and 1 base, in that order; junction bases with no gene match: 12. CDR1 and CDR2 (germline): MNHNY, SVGAGI (reference sequence). CDR3 coding DNA: TGTGCCAGCAGTCGCTTTTTTTCCGGGACAGGGTCCTACAATGAGCAGTTCTTC. Translating it yields CASSRFFSGTGSYNEQFF.

The chain links TRBV4-1 to TRBJ1-1, with 12 nucleotides matching TRBD1. CDR1 is MGHRA, CDR2 YSYEKL, per germline. With 0 bases clipped from V and 5 bases from J, the junction kept 10 bases outside the gene matches. The CDR3 extends over 18 amino acids. DNA of the CDR3: TGCGCCAGCAGCCAAGATGAGGGGACAGGGGGCGACTGGACTGAAGCTTTCTTT. It is translated as CASSQDEGTGGDWTEAFF.

This clone was found once. This sequence joins TRBV5-6 and TRBJ1-2; D is perhaps TRBD1 (5 bases). V lost 2 bases to trimming and J lost 3 bases, with 14 bases between them. CDR3 length equals 15 residues. The germline V gene has CDR1 SGHDT and CDR2 YYEEEE. This CDR3 is CASSLKGRVDYGYTF. The DNA for the CDR3 is TGTGCCAGCAGCTTAAAGGGGAGAGTCGACTATGGCTACACCTTC.

This sequence joins TRBV12-3 or TRBV12-4 and TRBJ1-1; D possibly corresponds to TRBD1 (6 bases). The CDR3 contains 13 residues. Trimming took off 5 bases at V and 5 bases at J, with 12 bases between the two ends. The CDR3 sequence is CASSVTGRTEAFF. CDR3 nucleotides: TGTGCCAGCAGTGTGACAGGTAGGACTGAAGCTTTCTTT.

The rearrangement uses TRBV19 and TRBJ1-1, with 8 bases aligning to TRBD1. This CDR3 is 13 amino acids long. Losses at the gene ends were 6 bases for V and 4 bases for J; bases not matched to a gene: 4. CDR1 and CDR2 from the germline V gene are LNHDA and SQIVND (reference sequence). CDR3 DNA sequence: TGTGCCAGTAGGCTACAGGGGGGCACTGAAGCTTTCTTT. It encodes CASRLQGGTEAFF.

V gene TRBV2 combines with J gene TRBJ1-1; no definite D call. The germline V gene has CDR1 SNHLY and CDR2 FYNNEI. V lost 0 bases and J lost 4, with 12 bases in between. The CDR3 extends over 15 amino acids. CDR3 loop: CASSEARGWGTEAFF. Here the CDR3 DNA reads TGTGCCAGCAGTGAAGCGCGGGGTTGGGGCACTGAAGCTTTCTTT.

The chain has TRBV7-9 and TRBJ1-1, with D perhaps TRBD1 (5 bases). The V and J ends lost 1 base and 1 base respectively, with 7 bases between them. This CDR3 is built from 14 residues. CDR1 and CDR2 (germline): SEHNR, FQNEAQ (reference sequence). Here the CDR3 DNA reads TGTGCCAGCAGCTTAGAGGGGCCGAACACTGAAGCTTTCTTT. Translated, it gives CASSLEGPNTEAFF. Full variable domain (outside the CDR3, taken from reference TRBV7-9 and TRBJ1-1): DTGVSQNPRHKITKRGQNVTFRCDPISEHNRLYWYRQTLGQGPEFLTYFQNEAQLEKSRLLSDRFSAERPKGSFSTLEIQRTEQGDSAMYLCASSLEGPNTEAFFGQGTRLTVV.

CDR3 amino acids: CASSVLGLAGDADTQYF. CDR3 in DNA: TGTGCCAGCAGCGTATTGGGACTAGCGGGGGACGCAGATACGCAGTATTTT. V usage is TRBV11-2 and J usage is TRBJ2-3; 14 nucleotides match TRBD2. Germline CDR1 reads SGHAT; CDR2 reads FQNNGV. The CDR3 is made up of 17 amino acids. V gave up 5 bases and J gave up 4 bases; unmatched junction bases: 8. The full variable domain, its missing parts supplied by reference TRBV11-2 and TRBJ2-3, is EAGVAQSPRYKIIEKRQSVAFWCNPISGHATLYWYQQILGQGPKLLIQFQNNGVVDDSQLPKDRFSAERLKGVDSTLKIQPAKLEDSAVYLCASSVLGLAGDADTQYFGPGTRLTVL.

This clone came up once. This rearrangement joins TRBV12-3 or TRBV12-4 to TRBJ2-5; D gene ambiguous. V lost 2 bases to trimming and J lost 6 bases, with 10 bases between them. The CDR3 runs to 13 residues. Here the CDR3 DNA reads TGTGCCAGCAGTTTAAGTGTTAGAAAGACCCAGTACTTC. Translation gives CASSLSVRKTQYF.

The genes are TRBV14 and TRBJ2-7, with TRBD2 matching over 10 bases. The V segment lost 6 bases and the J segment 3 bases; nucleotides outside the gene matches: 2. The CDR3 is 13 amino acids. The germline CDR1 and CDR2 sequences are SGHDN and FVKESK. CDR3 loop: CASRLAGDYEQYF. CDR3 coding DNA: TGTGCCAGCAGGCTAGCGGGGGACTACGAGCAGTACTTC. The full variable domain, rest sourced from reference TRBV14 and TRBJ2-7, is EAGVTQFPSHSVIEKGQTVTLRCDPISGHDNLYWYRRVMGKEIKFLLHFVKESKQDESGMPNNRFLAERTGGTYSTLKVQPAELEDSGVYFCASRLAGDYEQYFGPGTRLTVT.

Note on this clone: Other DNA sequences in the sample encode the same CDR3. V is TRBV18 and J is TRBJ1-1; D is unclear. This CDR3 contains 13 residues. Germline-derived CDR1 and CDR2 are KGHSH and LQKENI. The V end lost 1 base, the J end lost 2 bases, and 5 bases lay between the germline ends. DNA for the CDR3: TGTGCCAGCTCACCACAGGGTAACACTGAAGCTTTCTTT. Protein sequence: CASSPQGNTEAFF.